The sequence of this T cell receptor beta chain was determined in a study of cytomegalovirus exposure and HLA in healthy donors. As for the study in general: In an early release, HLA-typed donors contributed about 80 million unique TCR sequences.

Study conclusions and caveats: Cytomegalovirus-associated status was assigned to 150 or so TCR beta chains. In a later analysis, HLA-associated beta chains showed higher expansion and lower generation probabilities than comparable chains. Certain sequence variants were highly shared and formed a cluster, and this cluster was likely a sequencing artifact.

The CDR3 consists of 13 residues. Trimming pared 2 bases from V and 6 bases from J, leaving 14 bases between. Germline CDR1 and CDR2: GTSNPN and SVGIG (reference sequence). Vbeta (60) and Jbeta (13) primers were used in the PCR. The assay was immunoSEQ multiplex PCR, and TCRdb's table has in-frame clones only and misses some. This sample has roughly 150,000 clones, with 75% to 80% found just once. A note on this clone: Antigen: not known.

The gene calls are TRBV30 and TRBJ2-7; D ambiguous. The TCR sequence derives from a woman between 40 and 55 years old in good health and CMV-seropositive. Sequencing was done on a sample of PBMCs. This CDR3 is CAWSHGISGEQYF. CDR3 in DNA: TGTGCCTGGAGTCATGGAATATCGGGCGAGCAGTACTTC.